Below, 15 T cell receptor beta chains from the same sample are listed, as sequenced in a study of T cells after yellow fever vaccination. One entry per CDR3 protein results from TCRdb running MiXCR on the 5' RACE reads. Altogether about 340,000 distinct CDR3 sequences are present, approximately 12% being singletons, with the ten largest covering approximately 3.4%. The material sequenced was CD4+ T cells sorted from PBMCs, taken 15 days after the yellow fever booster vaccination. The receptor source for this set is a man between 18 and 35 years old who received the YFV17D yellow fever vaccine.

A few counts support this clonotype. This sequence joins TRBV12-3 or TRBV12-4 and TRBJ2-7; 7 bases match TRBD1. The CDR3 spans 14 residues. Trimming removed 7 bases from V and 3 bases from J; junction bases left unmatched: 9. CDR3 coding DNA: TGTGCCAGCATCCTCGACAGGGCCCTCTACGAGCAGTACGTC. Amino acid sequence: CASILDRALYEQYV.

The V gene is TRBV28, the J gene TRBJ1-4; D not resolved. V was pared by 6 bases and J by 0 bases, with 5 bases between. Per the germline V gene, CDR1 is MDHEN and CDR2 is SYDVKM. This CDR3 is 13 amino acids long. CDR3 nucleotides: TGTGCCAGCAGGATTCCAACTAATGAAAAACTGTTTTTT. Translating it yields CASRIPTNEKLFF.

The table lists this clonotype with a few counts. The chain uses TRBV5-1 and TRBJ1-3; TRBD1 might be the D (5 bases). The V end was cut by 4 bases, the J end by 6 bases, with 11 bases between. There are 13 residues in the CDR3. Germline-derived CDR1 and CDR2 are SGHRS and YFSETQ. CDR3 DNA sequence: TGCGCCAGCAGCGCGGGGCCGGAAAACACCATATATTTT. This gives the protein CASSAGPENTIYF. The full variable domain, its missing parts supplied by reference TRBV5-1 and TRBJ1-3, is KAGVTQTPRYLIKTRGQQVTLSCSPISGHRSVSWYQQTPGQGLQFLFEYFSETQRNKGNFPGRFSGRQFSNSRSEMNVSTLELGDSALYLCASSAGPENTIYFGEGSWLTVV.

The chain links TRBV19 to TRBJ1-1; 8 nucleotides agree with TRBD1. J lost 2 bases, V lost 5 bases, and 7 bases had no gene match. This CDR3 comprises 15 residues. Germline CDR1 and CDR2: LNHDA and SQIVND (reference sequence). In DNA form, the CDR3 reads TGTGCCAGTAGTCCGCAGACAGGGGTCAACACTGAAGCTTTCTTT. It specifies CASSPQTGVNTEAFF.

The rearrangement uses TRBV5-1 and TRBJ1-2; TRBD1 agrees at 7 bases. The CDR3 has 13 residues. Germline values: CDR1 SGHRS, CDR2 YFSETQ. Trimming removed 5 bases from V and 8 bases from J; junction bases left unmatched: 9. This CDR3 is CASRFGQEKGYTF. In DNA form, the CDR3 reads TGCGCCAGCAGATTTGGACAGGAGAAGGGCTACACCTTC.

This clonotype was recorded a few times. This chain joins TRBV7-3 and TRBJ2-1, with 10 positions matching TRBD2. This CDR3 has 14 residues. CDR1 SGHTA and CDR2 FQGTGA come from the germline V gene. With V trimmed by 5 bases and J by 8 bases, 6 bases remained unmatched. The DNA for the CDR3 is TGTGCCAGCAGCCCAAGCGGGGGGGCCTATGAGCAGTTCTTC. Translation gives CASSPSGGAYEQFF.

The chain combines TRBV12-3 or TRBV12-4 with TRBJ1-2, with 11 positions matching TRBD1. The CDR3 length is 13 residues. V shed 1 base and J 10 bases; nucleotides not matched to a gene: 2. The CDR3 DNA reads as TGTGCCAGCAGTTTAGTGGGACAGGGGGACTACACCTTC. This encodes CASSLVGQGDYTF.

The chain has TRBV5-1 and TRBJ2-7; maybe TRBD2 (6 bases). CDR3 length: 13 residues. Germline CDR1 is SGHRS and CDR2 is YFSETQ. V gave up 4 bases and J gave up 6 bases, with 14 bases separating them. The CDR3 here is CASSQIPGSEQYV. Written as DNA, the CDR3 is TGCGCCAGCAGCCAGATACCCGGGAGCGAGCAGTACGTC.

V and J are TRBV5-1 and TRBJ2-5; D is uncertain. Germline V CDR1 and CDR2: SGHRS, YFSETQ. V lost 4 bases to trimming and J lost 5 bases, with 15 bases between them. The CDR3 extends over 14 amino acids. CDR3 DNA sequence: TGCGCCAGCAGCCCTCAAGGGCCCGGGGAGACCCAGTACTTC. Amino acid sequence: CASSPQGPGETQYF.

This clonotype was seen a handful of times. The chain employs TRBV3-1 and TRBJ2-3; 13 nucleotides line up with TRBD2. V dropped 4 bases and J dropped 2; count of bases not matched to a gene: 6. Germline CDR1 and CDR2: LGHDT and YNNKEL (reference sequence). The CDR3 spans 17 residues. DNA for the CDR3: TGTGCCAGCAGCCGGACTAGCGGGGGTCGGGACACAGATACGCAGTATTTT. This gives the protein CASSRTSGGRDTDTQYF.

This chain links TRBV6-2 or TRBV6-3 with TRBJ1-2; the match to TRBD1 covers 9 bases. Unmatched junction bases numbered 12, after V lost 4 bases and J lost 3 bases. Germline V gene data show CDR1 as MNHEY and CDR2 as SVGEGT. CDR3 length: 17 residues. As DNA, the CDR3 is TGTGCCAGCAGTTTTACGGCGAACAGGGGGCATCACTATGGCTACACCTTC. It is translated as CASSFTANRGHHYGYTF.

The rearrangement uses TRBV7-9 and TRBJ2-7, with TRBD1 identical over 10 bases. The CDR3 extends over 15 amino acids. CDR1 SEHNR and CDR2 FQNEAQ come from the germline V gene (reference sequence). V trimming: 2 bases; J trimming: 6 bases; junction bases outside the gene matches: 7. DNA of the CDR3: TGTGCCAGCAGCTTATACCCTGGACAGGGGGTCGAGCAGTACTTC. Translation: CASSLYPGQGVEQYF.

This clonotype was counted ten times or more. The chain carries TRBV10-3 and TRBJ2-5; 7 bases are shared with TRBD1. The CDR3 contains 16 residues. CDR1 and CDR2 (germline): ENHRY, SYGVKD. Trimming removed 3 bases from V and 1 base from J; junction bases left unmatched: 8. CDR3 loop: CAISDPVGQIQETQYF. The CDR3 DNA reads TGTGCCATCAGTGACCCGGTGGGACAGATCCAAGAGACCCAGTACTTC.

This clonotype occurred many times. The V gene is TRBV18, the J gene TRBJ1-1, with D possibly being TRBD1 (5 bases). V lost 6 bases to trimming and J lost 6 bases, with 14 bases between them. CDR3 length equals 13 residues. Germline CDR1 is KGHSH and CDR2 is LQKENI. This CDR3 reads CASSPYFRAEAFF. In DNA form, the CDR3 reads TGTGCCAGCTCCCCTTATTTCAGGGCTGAAGCTTTCTTT.

The chain is built from TRBV5-1 and TRBJ2-5, with 8 bases that match TRBD2. Trimming removed 7 bases from V and 5 bases from J; junction bases left unmatched: 10. This CDR3 spans 14 amino acids. Germline V gives CDR1 SGHRS, CDR2 YFSETQ. The CDR3 reads CASGPGGAVETQYF. The CDR3 DNA sequence: TGCGCCAGCGGGCCGGGGGGGGCGGTGGAGACCCAGTACTTC.